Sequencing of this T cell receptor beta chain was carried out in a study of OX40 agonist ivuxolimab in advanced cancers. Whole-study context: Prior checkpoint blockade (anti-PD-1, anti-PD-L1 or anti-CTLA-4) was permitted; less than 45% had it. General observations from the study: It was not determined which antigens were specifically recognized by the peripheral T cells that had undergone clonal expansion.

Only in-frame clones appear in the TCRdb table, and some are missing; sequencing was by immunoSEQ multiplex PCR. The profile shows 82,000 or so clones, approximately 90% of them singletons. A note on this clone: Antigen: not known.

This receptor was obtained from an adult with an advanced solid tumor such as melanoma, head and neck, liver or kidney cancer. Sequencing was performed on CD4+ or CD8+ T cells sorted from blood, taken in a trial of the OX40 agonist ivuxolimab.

The CDR3 nucleotides read TGTGCCATCAGTCCAGGAGCAACTAATGAAAAACTGTTTTTT. This gives the protein CAISPGATNEKLFF. The V call is TRBV10-3, the J call TRBJ1-4; no clear D. The CDR3 extends over 14 amino acids. The V and J ends lost 5 bases and 0 bases respectively, with 7 bases between them. Per the germline V gene, CDR1 is ENHRY and CDR2 is SYGVKD.